The clone carrying this TCR beta chain showed up just once. The repertoire was sequenced with immunoSEQ multiplex PCR; TCRdb's copy has only in-frame clones and lacks some. The top ten hold 8.5% to 12% of the sample, which has 80,000 or so clones, roughly 86% seen once. This entry belongs to a study of blood T cell repertoires in COVID-19. Looked up from germline, CDR1 is MNHNY and CDR2 is SVGAGI (reference sequence). Trimming took 7 bases from V and 5 from J, leaving 14 bases between them. This CDR3 comprises 13 residues. The receptor was isolated from a man aged 55 to 70 with acute or convalescent COVID-19. The V gene is TRBV6-6, the J gene TRBJ2-5; D remains unclear. The sequenced sample was peripheral blood. CDR3 sequence (DNA): TGTGCCAGCACCGACCCTGTCGGGGAGACCCAGTACTTC. Its protein is CASTDPVGETQYF.